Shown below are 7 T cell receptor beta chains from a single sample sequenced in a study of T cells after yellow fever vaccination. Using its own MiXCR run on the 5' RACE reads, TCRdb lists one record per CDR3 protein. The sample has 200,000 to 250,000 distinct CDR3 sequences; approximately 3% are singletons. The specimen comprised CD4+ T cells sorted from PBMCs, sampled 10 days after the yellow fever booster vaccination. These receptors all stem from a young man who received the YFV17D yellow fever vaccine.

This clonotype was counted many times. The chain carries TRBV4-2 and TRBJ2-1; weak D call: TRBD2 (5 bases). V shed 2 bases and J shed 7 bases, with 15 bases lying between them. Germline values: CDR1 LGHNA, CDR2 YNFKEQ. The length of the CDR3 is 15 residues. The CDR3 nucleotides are TGTGCCAGCAGCCAAACGGGCCGTGGCGGGAATGAGCAGTTCTTC. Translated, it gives CASSQTGRGGNEQFF.

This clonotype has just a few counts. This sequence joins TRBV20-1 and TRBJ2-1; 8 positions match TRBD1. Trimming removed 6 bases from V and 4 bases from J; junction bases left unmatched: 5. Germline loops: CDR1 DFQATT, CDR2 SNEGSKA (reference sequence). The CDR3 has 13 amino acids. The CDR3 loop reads CSAYRQGYNEQFF. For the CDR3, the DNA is TGCAGTGCCTACCGACAGGGGTACAATGAGCAGTTCTTC.

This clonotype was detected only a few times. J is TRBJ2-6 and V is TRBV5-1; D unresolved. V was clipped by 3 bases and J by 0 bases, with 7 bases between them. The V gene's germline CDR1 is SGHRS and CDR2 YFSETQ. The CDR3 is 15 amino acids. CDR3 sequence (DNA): TGCGCCAGCAGCTCTCTGGGCTCTGGGGCCAACGTCCTGACTTTC. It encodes CASSSLGSGANVLTF.

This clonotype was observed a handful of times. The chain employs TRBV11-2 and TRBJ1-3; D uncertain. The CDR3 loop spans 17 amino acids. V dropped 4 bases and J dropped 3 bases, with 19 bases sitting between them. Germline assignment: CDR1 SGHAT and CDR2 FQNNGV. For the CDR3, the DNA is TGTGCCAGCAGCTCTCAAAAGGCAGTCCTCCATGGAAACACCATATATTTT. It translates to CASSSQKAVLHGNTIYF.

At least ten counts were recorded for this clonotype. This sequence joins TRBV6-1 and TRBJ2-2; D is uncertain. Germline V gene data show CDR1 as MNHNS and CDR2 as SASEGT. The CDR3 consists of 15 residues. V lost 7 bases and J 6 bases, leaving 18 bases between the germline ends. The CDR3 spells CASIQTAAASGELFF. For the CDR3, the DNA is TGTGCCAGCATCCAGACGGCGGCGGCGTCCGGGGAGCTGTTTTTT.

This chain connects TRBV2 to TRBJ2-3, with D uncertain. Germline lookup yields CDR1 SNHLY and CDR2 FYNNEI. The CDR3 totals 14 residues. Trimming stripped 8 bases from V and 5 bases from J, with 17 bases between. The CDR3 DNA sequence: TGTGCCAGCTATTCAAATTCAGCAGAAGATACGCAGTATTTT. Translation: CASYSNSAEDTQYF.

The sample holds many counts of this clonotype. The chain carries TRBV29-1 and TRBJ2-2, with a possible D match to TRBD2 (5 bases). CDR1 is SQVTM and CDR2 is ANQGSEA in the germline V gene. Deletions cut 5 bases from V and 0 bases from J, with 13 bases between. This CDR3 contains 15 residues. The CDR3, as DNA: TGCAGCGTTCGAAGCGGACTCGCGAACACCGGGGAGCTGTTTTTT. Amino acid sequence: CSVRSGLANTGELFF.